A selection of T cell receptor beta chains follows, all from one sample in a study of blood T cells in healthy people across ages. TCRdb itself ran the 5' RACE reads through MiXCR, one entry per CDR3 protein. The sample lists 800,000 or so distinct CDR3 sequences, around 50% occurring once. Sequencing input: blood. These receptors all stem from an elderly man in good health. CDR3s include the opening cysteine and the closing phenylalanine or tryptophan. A D gene is named only where the DNA matches it firmly. Part of the rows lack a size; the others show once, few, many or a class for expanded clones.

V gene,clone size,J gene,D gene,CDR3 protein,CDR3 DNA
TRBV6-6,.,TRBJ1-2,TRBD1,CASRGQGDGYTF,TGTGCCAGCAGAGGACAGGGAGATGGCTACACCTTC
TRBV7-2,.,TRBJ1-4,.,CASSLGSATNEKLFF,TGTGCCAGCAGCTTGGGTTCCGCAACTAATGAAAAACTGTTTTTT
TRBV6-5,.,TRBJ2-7,.,CASSYSAMLGVLYEQYF,TGTGCCAGCAGTTATTCAGCGATGTTGGGAGTTCTATACGAGCAGTACTTC
TRBV20-1,.,TRBJ2-3,TRBD2,CGARLSGRALDTQYF,TGCGGTGCTAGATTAAGCGGGAGGGCGTTAGATACGCAGTATTTT
TRBV20-1,.,TRBJ1-5,TRBD1,CSAGNQGEQPQHF,TGCAGTGCGGGGAACCAGGGGGAACAGCCCCAGCATTTT
TRBV7-2,.,TRBJ2-5,TRBD2,CASSSTLAGGLEQYF,TGTGCCAGCAGCTCCACACTAGCGGGAGGTCTTGAGCAGTACTTC
TRBV7-6,once,TRBJ1-2,.,CASSQFSQSGYGYTF,TGTGCCAGCAGCCAGTTCTCTCAGAGCGGCTATGGCTACACCTTC
TRBV2,.,TRBJ1-2,TRBD1,CASGDRRNYGYTF,TGTGCCAGCGGGGACAGGCGGAACTATGGCTACACCTTC
TRBV7-3,.,TRBJ2-7,TRBD2,CASSPSSGRTYEQYF,TGTGCCAGCAGCCCCTCTAGCGGGAGGACCTACGAGCAGTACTTC
TRBV7-2,.,TRBJ1-3,.,CASSSGPVVSGNTIYF,TGTGCCAGCAGCTCAGGACCGGTAGTCTCTGGAAACACCATATATTTT
TRBV27,.,TRBJ2-3,.,CASSLNRNPSTDTQYF,TGTGCCAGCAGTTTAAACAGGAATCCTAGCACAGATACGCAGTATTTT
TRBV20-1,few,TRBJ1-2,.,CSALGLGSYGYTF,TGCAGTGCCCTTGGGCTGGGTAGCTATGGCTACACCTTC
TRBV5-5,.,TRBJ2-7,TRBD1,CASSFRDSASPEQYF,TGTGCCAGCAGCTTCAGGGACAGCGCCTCGCCCGAGCAGTACTTC
TRBV5-1,.,TRBJ2-7,TRBD1,CASSSDRVGRYEQYF,TGCGCCAGCAGCAGCGACAGGGTCGGTCGGTATGAGCAGTACTTC
TRBV5-1,.,TRBJ2-7,.,CAGSLAGDLYEQYF,TGCGCCGGCAGCTTGGCCGGGGACCTCTACGAGCAGTACTTC